The T cell receptor (beta chain) under discussion was sequenced for a study of blood T cells in healthy people across ages. A second about 7 to 12 cycle PCR used barcoded and J-beta primers. Template switching added a 12-random-nucleotide identifier to every cDNA molecule. TCRdb recomputed calls from the 5' RACE reads with MiXCR, one row per CDR3 protein. The table lists approximately 730,000 distinct CDR3 sequences, around 40% of them singletons. The germline V and J ends were trimmed by 1 base and 6 bases, with 12 bases remaining between them. The CDR3 loop spans 15 amino acids. The germline V gene encodes CDR1 KGHSH and CDR2 LQKENI. Whole-study results and caveats: Older age coincided with a roughly linear decline in TCR beta diversity per million T cells.

All donors came from Russia, were Caucasian and healthy, and spanned ages roughly 6 to 100. A minimum of 5.5 micrograms of total RNA was extracted per sample. A remark on this clonotype: As yet, its antigen is unknown.

Sequences were obtained from blood. The TCR originated in a woman between 55 and 75 years old in good health. The chain is built from TRBV18 and TRBJ1-4; a weak D match, TRBD1 (5 bases). CDR3 protein: CASSPRGPTDEKLFF. The CDR3, as DNA: TGTGCCAGCTCACCACGGGGACCAACCGATGAAAAACTGTTTTTT.